The 25 T cell receptor beta chains below all came from one sample that was sequenced in a study of Ad26.COV2.S vaccination and SARS-CoV-2 variants. Produced via immunoSEQ multiplex PCR; TCRdb's table is partial and in-frame only. This sample has 500,000 or so clones, with around nine tenths found just once. The treatment: some 20 received Ad26.COV2.S at low or high dose, single or two shots; 5 received placebo; per-sample allocation not given. Specimens were obtained on day 63 following the first vaccine or placebo injection. The sequences come from peripheral blood, collected in a trial of Ad26.COV2.S vaccine versus placebo. The receptors were sampled from a person between 18 and 65 years old who received the Ad26.COV2.S COVID-19 vaccine or a placebo.

The V and J genes are TRBV9 and TRBJ1-3; D gene uncertain. V lost 3 bases, J lost 0 bases, and 4 bases lay in between. The germline V gene has CDR1 SGDLS and CDR2 YYNGEE. The CDR3 is 13 residues long. As DNA, the CDR3 is TGTGCCAGCAGCGGGGGCTCTGGAAACACCATATATTTT. This encodes CASSGGSGNTIYF.

V usage is TRBV28 and J usage is TRBJ1-3; the D is unclear. Looked up from germline, CDR1 is MDHEN and CDR2 is SYDVKM. The CDR3 contains 14 residues. Trimming shortened V by 4 bases and J by 2 bases, and 9 bases separated the two germline ends. As DNA, the CDR3 is TGTGCCAGCAGTTCTCCGCGTCCTGGAAACACCATATATTTT. This sequence encodes CASSSPRPGNTIYF.

The J gene is TRBJ2-5, the V gene TRBV2, with 12 positions matching TRBD2. Germline CDR1 and CDR2: SNHLY and FYNNEI. V lost 3 bases, J lost 1 base, and 3 bases stayed unmatched. This CDR3 region has 16 residues. The CDR3 DNA is TGTGCCAGCAGTGAGCGACTAGCGGGGGTCCAAGAGACCCAGTACTTC. It translates to CASSERLAGVQETQYF.

The chain employs TRBV7-8 and TRBJ2-7; 7 bases agree with TRBD1. CDR3 length: 15 residues. V shed 5 bases and J 4 bases; nucleotides not matched to a gene: 11. The germline CDR1 and CDR2 sequences are SGHVS and FQNEAQ. CDR3: CASSLFAGRGYEQYF. The CDR3 bases are TGTGCCAGCAGCCTCTTTGCGGGCAGGGGGTACGAGCAGTACTTC. Full variable domain (rest looked up from reference TRBV7-8 and TRBJ2-7): GAGVSQSPRYKVAKRGQDVALRCDPISGHVSLFWYQQALGQGPEFLTYFQNEAQLDKSGLPSDRFFAERPEGSVSTLKIQRTQQEDSAVYLCASSLFAGRGYEQYFGPGTRLTVT.

The V and J genes are TRBV28 and TRBJ1-3; D is possibly TRBD1 (5 bases). The CDR3 extends over 17 amino acids. CDR1 is MDHEN and CDR2 is SYDVKM in the germline V gene. The V end lost 5 bases, the J end lost 0 bases, and 17 bases lay between the germline ends. The CDR3 sequence: CASSLLGRTISGNTIYF. CDR3 nucleotides: TGTGCCAGCAGTCTCCTTGGGCGGACAATCTCTGGAAACACCATATATTTT.

The chain couples TRBV10-3 to TRBJ2-5, with TRBD2 matching over 9 bases. This CDR3 contains 14 residues. The ends lost 6 bases at V and 3 bases at J; junction bases unmatched: 5. Germline V CDR1 and CDR2: ENHRY, SYGVKD. CDR3 coding DNA: TGTGCCATCAGGAGTAGCGGGAGAGAAGAGACCCAGTACTTC. Translating it yields CAIRSSGREETQYF.

V and J are TRBV20-1 and TRBJ2-1; no reliable D call. Germline V gene lookup returns CDR1 DFQATT and CDR2 SNEGSKA (reference sequence). The CDR3 length is 11 residues. Trimming left V 0 bases short and J 10 bases short, with 7 bases between. The CDR3 loop reads CSARESHEQFF. For the CDR3, the DNA is TGCAGTGCTAGAGAGAGCCACGAGCAGTTCTTC.

The rearrangement uses TRBV7-6 and TRBJ2-3, with TRBD1 as a possible D gene (6 bases). V lost 4 bases to trimming and J lost 2 bases, with 10 bases between them. The germline V gene encodes CDR1 SGHVS and CDR2 FNYEAQ. The CDR3 covers 14 residues. CDR3 in amino acids: CASSSQGYTDTQYF. DNA of the CDR3: TGTGCCAGCAGCTCGCAGGGGTACACAGATACGCAGTATTTT.

J is TRBJ1-5 and V is TRBV30; the match to TRBD1 covers 7 bases. CDR3 size: 13 residues. Trimming at V came to 6 bases and at J to 5 bases, leaving 7 bases not matched to a gene. CDR1 and CDR2 (germline): GTSNPN, SVGIG (reference sequence). Written as DNA, the CDR3 is TGTGCCTGCGGGGGACAGTTCTATCAGCCCCAGCATTTT. As protein: CACGGQFYQPQHF.

The gene calls are TRBV11-2 and TRBJ2-7; possibly TRBD2 for D (6 bases). The V gene's germline CDR1 is SGHAT and CDR2 FQNNGV. V was cut by 8 bases and J by 3 bases, with 17 bases left in between. There are 14 residues in the CDR3. The CDR3 DNA reads as TGTGCCAGCCACGCGGAGGGGAGGATCTACGAGCAGTACTTC. Its translation: CASHAEGRIYEQYF.

J is TRBJ2-3 and V is TRBV6-6; possible D gene TRBD2, 5 bases. CDR1 is MNHNY and CDR2 is SVGAGI in the germline V gene (reference sequence). The CDR3 runs to 15 residues. V lost 5 bases to trimming and J lost 0 bases, with 12 bases between them. CDR3 region: CASSTRGSSTDTQYF. The CDR3 nucleotides read TGTGCCAGCAGTACTAGAGGATCTAGCACAGATACGCAGTATTTT.

As concerns this clone: An end of the junction differs from the germline gene, which may be a read error. The chain is built from TRBV28 and TRBJ1-5; weak D call: TRBD1 (5 bases). Germline values: CDR1 MDHEN, CDR2 SYDVKM. This CDR3 comprises 15 residues. The CDR3 region is CASSLEGRDRQLQHF. The CDR3 nucleotides are TGTGCCAGCAGTTTGGAAGGACGTGACCGACAGCTCCAGCATTTT. Together with reference TRBV28 and TRBJ1-5, the CDR3 gives the full variable domain: DVKVTQSSRYLVKRTGEKVFLECVQDMDHENMFWYRQDPGLGLRLIYFSYDVKMKEKGDIPEGYSVSREKKERFSLILESASTNQTSMYLCASSLEGRDRQLQHFGDGTRLSIL.

In this sample, this clone turned up once. The chain recombines TRBV9 with TRBJ2-3, with TRBD1 matching over 10 bases. V shed 2 bases and J 2 bases; nucleotides not matched to a gene: 5. Germline V CDR1 and CDR2: SGDLS, YYNGEE. The CDR3 extends over 16 amino acids. The CDR3 DNA reads TGTGCCAGCAGCGTGAGACAGGGGGCTACCACAGATACGCAGTATTTT. It translates to CASSVRQGATTDTQYF.

In this sample, this clone turned up once. CDR3 sequence: CASSSTLTSTGELFF. CDR3 bases: TGTGCCAGCAGCTCCACCCTTACTAGCACCGGGGAGCTGTTTTTT. The chain recombines TRBV9 with TRBJ2-2, with D tentatively TRBD2 (5 bases). In germline, CDR1 is SGDLS, CDR2 YYNGEE. The CDR3 is made up of 15 amino acids. With 4 bases removed from V and 4 bases from J, the gap between germline ends came to 14 bases.

V usage is TRBV29-1 and J usage is TRBJ2-1; D might be TRBD1 (6 bases). The V end lost 5 bases, the J end lost 8 bases, and 13 bases lay between the germline ends. This CDR3 is built from 12 residues. Germline CDR1 is SQVTM and CDR2 is ANQGSEA. CDR3 region: CSVRGFVDEQFF. The CDR3 DNA reads as TGCAGCGTTAGGGGGTTTGTGGATGAGCAGTTCTTC.

This clone was detected once. The chain recombines TRBV29-1 with TRBJ1-2; the D gene is possibly TRBD1 (6 bases). V was cut by 5 bases and J by 2 bases, with 9 bases left in between. Germline-derived CDR1 and CDR2 are SQVTM and ANQGSEA. The CDR3 contains 12 residues. The chain's CDR3 is CSVLQGNYGYTF. The CDR3 DNA is TGCAGCGTTCTTCAGGGGAACTATGGCTACACCTTC.

The J gene is TRBJ2-7, the V gene TRBV28; the match to TRBD1 covers 10 bases. Germline assignment: CDR1 MDHEN and CDR2 SYDVKM. Trimming took 7 bases from V and 9 from J; bases not matched to a gene: 12. The CDR3 spans 14 residues. The CDR3, as DNA: TGTGCCAGCACCCCTTTTCGGGACAGGGGTTGGCAGTACTTC. Translation: CASTPFRDRGWQYF.

This chain's CDR3 is CASGAERGLTDTQYF. In nucleotides, the CDR3 is TGTGCCAGCGGGGCAGAAAGGGGGTTGACAGATACGCAGTATTTT. The J gene is TRBJ2-3, the V gene TRBV28; a weak D match, TRBD1 (6 bases). V was cut by 8 bases and J by 3 bases, with 18 bases left in between. This CDR3 comprises 15 residues. The germline V gene has CDR1 MDHEN and CDR2 SYDVKM.

The chain joins TRBV7-9 to TRBJ2-1, with D tentatively TRBD1 (5 bases). This CDR3 region has 15 residues. Germline CDR1 SEHNR, CDR2 FQNEAQ (reference sequence). V lost 2 bases and J 2 bases, leaving 10 bases between the germline ends. The CDR3 nucleotides are TGTGCCAGCAGCTTACCAGGGTCCCCCTACAATGAGCAGTTCTTC. Encoded protein: CASSLPGSPYNEQFF.

V and J are TRBV5-4 and TRBJ2-1; D possibly corresponds to TRBD2 (5 bases). The V end lost 7 bases, the J end lost 4 bases, and 21 bases lay between the germline ends. Germline loops: CDR1 SGHNT, CDR2 YYREEE (reference sequence). The CDR3 totals 16 residues. DNA for the CDR3: TGTGCCAGCGGGTCATCTAAAGGTGAGGGTTACAATGAGCAGTTCTTC. Amino acid sequence: CASGSSKGEGYNEQFF.

The chain recombines TRBV7-9 with TRBJ1-1, with D possibly matching TRBD1 (6 bases). The germline V gene encodes CDR1 SEHNR and CDR2 FQNEAQ (reference sequence). Trimming shortened V by 7 bases and J by 5 bases, and 17 bases separated the two germline ends. The CDR3 is made up of 14 amino acids. CDR3 nucleotides: TGTGCCAGCACCCAGACAGGAGAGGGTACTGAAGCTTTCTTT. It is translated as CASTQTGEGTEAFF.

This clone has a handful of counts. This chain uses TRBV30 with TRBJ1-3; D is unclear. Germline lookup yields CDR1 GTSNPN and CDR2 SVGIG (reference sequence). The V end lost 0 bases, the J end lost 0 bases, and 21 bases lay between the germline ends. This CDR3 contains 19 residues. CDR3 coding DNA: TGTGCCTGGAGTGTAAATATTCTACGGGCACCCTACTCTGGAAACACCATATATTTT. This encodes CAWSVNILRAPYSGNTIYF.

This clone was counted a few times. The genes are TRBV7-8 and TRBJ1-5; 9 positions match TRBD1. V trimming: 5 bases; J trimming: 13 bases; junction bases outside the gene matches: 6. This CDR3 has 12 residues. Germline V gene data show CDR1 as SGHVS and CDR2 as FQNEAQ. The chain's CDR3 is CASSPDRGPQHF. The CDR3 DNA sequence: TGTGCCAGCAGCCCGGACAGGGGACCTCAGCATTTT.

J is TRBJ2-5 and V is TRBV6-1, with 10 bases that match TRBD2. The CDR3 has 17 residues. Germline trimming cut 1 base from V and 1 base from J; bases unmatched to any gene: 6. Germline assignment: CDR1 MNHNS and CDR2 SASEGT. This CDR3 is CASSEVLAGGIQETQYF. The CDR3 nucleotides read TGTGCCAGCAGTGAAGTATTAGCGGGAGGTATCCAAGAGACCCAGTACTTC.

The V call is TRBV6-2 or TRBV6-3, the J call TRBJ1-1; perhaps TRBD1 as D (5 bases). This CDR3 contains 16 residues. The V end lost 3 bases, the J end lost 0 bases, and 14 bases lay between the germline ends. Germline CDR1 reads MNHEY; CDR2 reads SVGEGT. CDR3 region: CASSYWDPLMNTEAFF. Written as DNA, the CDR3 is TGTGCCAGCAGTTATTGGGACCCACTTATGAACACTGAAGCTTTCTTT.